This TCR beta chain was recovered during a study of T cell repertoires in cytomegalovirus infection. For the study at large: A matching HLA type, together with CMV infection, was signaled by public TCR beta signatures.

Comment on this clonotype: Its antigen is not known.

TCRdb ran MiXCR on the reads and lists one entry per CDR3 protein. The sample contains 95,000 to 120,000 distinct CDR3 sequences, around 31% of which appear only once. Germline CDR1 reads MDHEN; CDR2 reads SYDVKM. Trimming removed 3 bases from V and 5 bases from J, with 22 bases in between. The CDR3 contains 17 residues. The sequencing here drew on CD8+ T cells from cultured PBMCs, taken from culture after CMV antigen stimulation. The rearrangement links TRBV28 to TRBJ1-2, with no clear D. The receptor's source is a human donor in good health (CMV status not recorded). Some clones in this sample may be carry-over from other donors' samples. CDR3: CASSLGTPAVALYGYTF. The CDR3 coding sequence is TGTGCCAGCAGTTTGGGTACCCCAGCCGTGGCTTTGTATGGCTACACCTTC.